This T cell receptor beta chain was found in a study of graft-versus-host responses after intestinal transplantation. The data were produced by immunoSEQ multiplex PCR, yet TCRdb's version contains in-frame clones alone and is incomplete. The sample holds tens of thousands of clones, around 92% seen once. In germline, CDR1 is GTSNPN, CDR2 SVGIG (reference sequence). V was pared by 1 base and J by 5 bases, with 11 bases between. This CDR3 contains 13 residues. This TCR derives from a human patient who received an intestinal transplant, so some T cells may come from the graft donor. V gene TRBV30 combines with J gene TRBJ1-1, with D uncertain. The sequences come from PBMCs, collected about 250 days after intestinal transplant. Written as DNA, the CDR3 is TGTGCCTGGAGTGGGGGTCGAGGGACTGAAGCTTTCTTT. This codes for CAWSGGRGTEAFF.